The sequence of this T cell receptor (beta chain) was determined in a study of blood T cell repertoires in COVID-19. In the study overall: Sources were T cells, B-cell-depleted T cells, or PBMCs; the material itself was cDNA or gDNA.

Original processing methods: Cell counts per sample came from amplifying reference gene primers. Sequenced by immunoSEQ multiplex PCR; TCRdb stores in-frame clones only, minus some. The D gene and trimming were derived from the DNA, and the V and J assignments and clone size from that table. In the table there are under 300,000 clones, over 80% of which are singletons. After removal of 8 bases from V and 6 bases from J, the junction contained 9 bases not matched to a gene. This CDR3 contains 13 residues. CDR1 is SQVTM and CDR2 is ANQGSEA in the germline V gene. Sequencing was performed on peripheral blood. The chain couples TRBV29-1 to TRBJ2-1; 8 nucleotides align to TRBD2. The TCR originated in a woman aged 55-69 years with active or convalescent COVID-19. CDR3 protein: CSLAGTGSNEQFF. CDR3 nucleotide sequence: TGCAGCTTAGCGGGAACCGGTAGCAATGAGCAGTTCTTC.